The rows below give T cell receptor beta chains drawn from one sample of a study of blood T cell repertoires in COVID-19. This table comes from immunoSEQ multiplex PCR, and its TCRdb copy is limited to in-frame clones, with some not included. Of around 160,000 clones listed, about 81% are singletons. Material for sequencing was peripheral blood. These receptor sequences come from an elderly woman with acute or convalescent COVID-19. The CDR3 runs from the conserved cysteine through the conserved F or W. The order of the fields is clone size, J gene, D gene, V gene, CDR3 DNA, CDR3 protein. D genes are given only for firm matches. Size is stated for part of the rows, as once, few or many counts, or as a class when the clone is expanded.

clone_size: once; j_call: TRBJ2-2; d_call: TRBD2; v_call: TRBV7-9; cdr3_nt: TGTGCCAGCAGCCATAGCGGGAGTCGAGTATCCGGGGAGCTGTTTTTT; cdr3_aa: CASSHSGSRVSGELFF
clone_size: .; j_call: TRBJ2-5; d_call: .; v_call: TRBV15; cdr3_nt: TGTGCCACCAGCAGAGATGTTTGGCCACTGACTAACTTC; cdr3_aa: CATSRDVWPLTNF
clone_size: .; j_call: TRBJ2-7; d_call: .; v_call: TRBV4-1; cdr3_nt: TGCGCCAGCAGCCATACAAGGGGCGTTCCGTACGAGCAGTACTTC; cdr3_aa: CASSHTRGVPYEQYF
clone_size: .; j_call: TRBJ2-5; d_call: TRBD2; v_call: TRBV19; cdr3_nt: TGTGCCAGTAGTAGGGGGACTAGCGGGAGAGGGGTCCAAGAGACCCAGTACTTC; cdr3_aa: CASSRGTSGRGVQETQYF
clone_size: .; j_call: TRBJ2-1; d_call: TRBD2; v_call: TRBV28; cdr3_nt: TGTGCCAGCAGTTTCCTCAGAGTAGCGGGAGGAACCTACAATGAGCAGTTCTTC; cdr3_aa: CASSFLRVAGGTYNEQFF
clone_size: .; j_call: TRBJ2-7; d_call: .; v_call: TRBV28; cdr3_nt: TGTGCCAGCAGTTTACCAGGGGCGTCAACCTACGAGCAGTACTTC; cdr3_aa: CASSLPGASTYEQYF
clone_size: .; j_call: TRBJ2-2; d_call: .; v_call: TRBV2; cdr3_nt: TGTGCCTCTACTCGGACTCAGAGGGCCGGGGAGCTGTTTTTT; cdr3_aa: CASTRTQRAGELFF
clone_size: .; j_call: TRBJ2-3; d_call: .; v_call: TRBV19; cdr3_nt: TGTGCCAGTAGTATGTTGGGCGTCTCCACAGATACGCAGTATTTT; cdr3_aa: CASSMLGVSTDTQYF
clone_size: .; j_call: TRBJ1-1; d_call: .; v_call: TRBV6-5; cdr3_nt: TGTGCCAGCAGTCTAGGACCCGGCCAGGGTGAAGCTTTCTTT; cdr3_aa: CASSLGPGQGEAFF
clone_size: .; j_call: TRBJ1-1; d_call: TRBD1; v_call: TRBV28; cdr3_nt: TGTGCCAGCAGCCTCTGGGACAGGGGCACTGAAGCTTTCTTT; cdr3_aa: CASSLWDRGTEAFF
clone_size: .; j_call: TRBJ2-3; d_call: .; v_call: TRBV14; cdr3_nt: TGTGCCAGCAGCTCCCACGACGGAGCTTCGCAGTATTTT; cdr3_aa: CASSSHDGASQYF
clone_size: .; j_call: TRBJ2-1; d_call: TRBD2; v_call: TRBV3-1/TRBV3-2; cdr3_nt: TGTGCCAGCAGCCAAGACAGCGGGAGGGCCGTTGAGCAGTTCTTC; cdr3_aa: CASSQDSGRAVEQFF
clone_size: many; j_call: TRBJ1-3; d_call: .; v_call: TRBV5-1; cdr3_nt: TGCGCCAGCAGCTTGGACGGCGGAACTGGAAACACCATATATTTT; cdr3_aa: CASSLDGGTGNTIYF
clone_size: .; j_call: TRBJ2-5; d_call: .; v_call: TRBV11-1; cdr3_nt: TGTGCCAGCAGCGCTGGGGGGTTTGAGACCCAGTACTTC; cdr3_aa: CASSAGGFETQYF
clone_size: once; j_call: TRBJ2-7; d_call: .; v_call: TRBV7-2; cdr3_nt: TGTGCCAGCAGCTTAGCGCTAAACGGGGCAGGGGGGCGGCGGGGCGAGCAGTACTTC; cdr3_aa: CASSLALNGAGGRRGEQYF
clone_size: .; j_call: TRBJ1-6; d_call: TRBD1; v_call: TRBV6-5; cdr3_nt: TGTGCCAGCAGAATGGGACAGACTTCACCCCTCCACTTT; cdr3_aa: CASRMGQTSPLHF
clone_size: .; j_call: TRBJ2-1; d_call: TRBD2; v_call: TRBV7-2; cdr3_nt: TGTGCCAGCAGCTCCTTAGCGGGGGTTTACAATGAGCAGTTCTTC; cdr3_aa: CASSSLAGVYNEQFF
clone_size: once; j_call: TRBJ1-1; d_call: TRBD1; v_call: TRBV5-6; cdr3_nt: TGTGCCAGCAGCCCGACAGGGATTACTGAAGCTTTCTTT; cdr3_aa: CASSPTGITEAFF
clone_size: .; j_call: TRBJ2-5; d_call: .; v_call: TRBV12-3/TRBV12-4; cdr3_nt: TGTGCCAGCAGTTTAGGGCCGCAAGAGACCCAGTACTTC; cdr3_aa: CASSLGPQETQYF
clone_size: .; j_call: TRBJ2-1; d_call: TRBD2; v_call: TRBV7-9; cdr3_nt: TGTGCCAGCAGCTTAGGCCTAGCGGCAGACTACAATGAGCAGTTCTTC; cdr3_aa: CASSLGLAADYNEQFF
clone_size: .; j_call: TRBJ2-7; d_call: .; v_call: TRBV19; cdr3_nt: TGTGCCAGTAGTATCACAGGGACCTACGAGCAGTACTTC; cdr3_aa: CASSITGTYEQYF
clone_size: .; j_call: TRBJ2-3; d_call: .; v_call: TRBV24-1; cdr3_nt: TGTGCCACCAGTGATCCAAGGCAGGGAAGCACAGATACGCAGTATTTT; cdr3_aa: CATSDPRQGSTDTQYF
clone_size: few; j_call: TRBJ1-2; d_call: .; v_call: TRBV6-6; cdr3_nt: TGTGCCAGCAGCATGCCCCTGGGGAGGGATGGCTACACCTTC; cdr3_aa: CASSMPLGRDGYTF
clone_size: .; j_call: TRBJ2-7; d_call: .; v_call: TRBV7-8; cdr3_nt: TGTGCCAGCAGCTTAGACCTAGCGCGAGAGCAGTACTTC; cdr3_aa: CASSLDLAREQYF
clone_size: .; j_call: TRBJ1-2; d_call: TRBD1; v_call: TRBV6-5; cdr3_nt: TGTGCCAGCAGAGACCAGGGGGCCGGCTATGGCTACACCTTC; cdr3_aa: CASRDQGAGYGYTF
clone_size: .; j_call: TRBJ2-2; d_call: .; v_call: TRBV27; cdr3_nt: TGTGCCAGCAGGAGGGAGTACGGGGAGCTGTTTTTT; cdr3_aa: CASRREYGELFF
clone_size: .; j_call: TRBJ2-5; d_call: TRBD2; v_call: TRBV2; cdr3_nt: TGTGCCAGCAGTGATCGCGGGAGAAGGGCAGAGACCCAGTACTTC; cdr3_aa: CASSDRGRRAETQYF
clone_size: .; j_call: TRBJ2-7; d_call: TRBD1; v_call: TRBV2; cdr3_nt: TGTGCCAGGCGTCGCGGGGACAGGAACTACGAGCAGTACTTC; cdr3_aa: CARRRGDRNYEQYF
clone_size: .; j_call: TRBJ2-2; d_call: TRBD2; v_call: TRBV5-1; cdr3_nt: TGCGCCAGCAGCGGACTAGCGGGGGTCGCCGGGGAGCTGTTTTTT; cdr3_aa: CASSGLAGVAGELFF
clone_size: once; j_call: TRBJ2-1; d_call: TRBD2; v_call: TRBV4-1; cdr3_nt: TGCGCCAGCAGCCAAGGGACTAGCGGGAGCAGTAGCCACAATGAGCAGTTCTTC; cdr3_aa: CASSQGTSGSSSHNEQFF
clone_size: .; j_call: TRBJ2-7; d_call: TRBD2; v_call: TRBV7-2; cdr3_nt: TGTGCCAGCAGCTCAAATCCGGGACTAGTTGGCGAGCAGTACTTC; cdr3_aa: CASSSNPGLVGEQYF
clone_size: .; j_call: TRBJ2-7; d_call: TRBD2; v_call: TRBV7-2; cdr3_nt: TGTGCCAGCACCCTGGGGTTTAGCGGGAGTCCGGATGAGCAGTACTTC; cdr3_aa: CASTLGFSGSPDEQYF